A selection of T cell receptor beta chains follows, all from one sample in a study of blood T cell repertoires in COVID-19. The protocol was immunoSEQ multiplex PCR, while the TCRdb copy is restricted to in-frame clones and leaves out a portion. The repertoire holds more than 150,000 clones, approximately 79% seen once, with more than 25% in the top ten. Sequenced: peripheral blood. Every receptor here comes from a woman aged 70-85 years with acute or convalescent COVID-19. Each CDR3 is given with its conserved first and last residue. A D gene is named only where the DNA matches it firmly. For some rows the clone size is stated as once, few or many, or as a class when expanded; others skip it.

V gene,D gene,clone size,J gene,CDR3 DNA,CDR3 protein
TRBV3-1/TRBV3-2,TRBD2,.,TRBJ2-2,TGTGCCAGCAGCTTAAGACGGCGGGGCCGAGCGGGAGAAACCGGGGAGCTGTTTTTT,CASSLRRRGRAGETGELFF
TRBV25-1,TRBD2,.,TRBJ2-3,TGTGCCAGCAGAGCGGGAGGGGGTAGCACAGATACGCAGTATTTT,CASRAGGGSTDTQYF
TRBV3-1/TRBV3-2,TRBD2,.,TRBJ2-1,TGTGCCAGCAGCCAAGATTATCCGGGCCTAGCGGCCAATGAGCAGTTCTTC,CASSQDYPGLAANEQFF
TRBV2,.,.,TRBJ2-7,TGTGCCAGCAGTGAAGACGAGGGTGAGCAGTACTTC,CASSEDEGEQYF
TRBV11-2,.,.,TRBJ2-7,TGTGCCAGCAGCTTAGGGACAGACATACAATACGAGCAGTACTTC,CASSLGTDIQYEQYF
TRBV5-6,.,few,TRBJ2-2,TGTGCCAGCAGTTTCCCCGGAGACAGGGACTTTTGGGCCGGGGAGCTGTTTTTT,CASSFPGDRDFWAGELFF
TRBV9,TRBD2,once,TRBJ2-1,TGTGCCAGCAGCGTAGCTAGGTCTAGCGGATACAATGAGCAGTTCTTC,CASSVARSSGYNEQFF
TRBV6-2/TRBV6-3,.,.,TRBJ1-5,TGTGCCAGCAGCCACACCCCCCGGGTCGCAGCAAGCAATCAGCCCCAGCATTTT,CASSHTPRVAASNQPQHF
TRBV10-2,TRBD1,.,TRBJ1-6,TGCGCCAGCGGAGATAGACAGGGATTATATAATTCACCCCTCCACTTT,CASGDRQGLYNSPLHF
TRBV4-1,.,.,TRBJ1-3,TGCGCCAGCAGCGAGCAAAGGGGCCTTATCTCTGGAAACACCATATATTTT,CASSEQRGLISGNTIYF
TRBV11-1,.,.,TRBJ1-1,TGTGCCAGCAGTTTCACAGGGTACACTGAAGCTTTCTTT,CASSFTGYTEAFF
TRBV9,TRBD2,.,TRBJ2-1,TGTGCCAGCAGCGTAGGCCCAGCGGGGTACAATGAGCAGTTCTTC,CASSVGPAGYNEQFF
TRBV6-4,.,.,TRBJ1-4,TGTGCCAGCAGTGACCCGGGGACAACTAATGAAAAACTGTTTTTT,CASSDPGTTNEKLFF
TRBV6-5,TRBD1,.,TRBJ2-7,TGTGCCATTTGGACAGGCCCCCTCGACGAGCAGTACTTC,CAIWTGPLDEQYF
TRBV24-1,.,.,TRBJ2-1,TGTGCCACCAGGTCCCTCAACGGGAATGAGCAGTTCTTC,CATRSLNGNEQFF
TRBV6-9,.,.,TRBJ1-5,TGTGCCAGCAGTTACGGGGGGGAGGATCAGCCCCAGCATTTT,CASSYGGEDQPQHF
TRBV5-1,.,few,TRBJ2-7,TGCGCCAGCAGCTTATTTGGCGGGAACTACGAGCAGTACTTC,CASSLFGGNYEQYF
TRBV2,TRBD2,.,TRBJ2-1,TGTGCCAGCAGCGCTAGCGGGCCCTCCTACAATGAGCAGTTCTTC,CASSASGPSYNEQFF
TRBV9,TRBD1,once,TRBJ2-3,TGTGCCAGCAGCGATGACAGGGTAGGGAGCACAGATACGCAGTATTTT,CASSDDRVGSTDTQYF
TRBV3-1/TRBV3-2,.,few,TRBJ1-5,TGTGCCAGCAGCCCCCGGGACACAAATCAGCCCCAGCATTTT,CASSPRDTNQPQHF
TRBV4-1,TRBD2,.,TRBJ2-1,TGCGCCAGCAGCCAAGTCCTAGCGGGAGTTGGGTATGAGCAGTTCTTC,CASSQVLAGVGYEQFF
TRBV29-1,.,.,TRBJ1-2,TGCAGCGTCCGGAGACCCCAGGGTAACTATGGCTACACCTTC,CSVRRPQGNYGYTF